A single sample is the source of the 14 T cell receptor beta chains below, sequenced in a study of graft-versus-host responses after intestinal transplantation. The assay was immunoSEQ multiplex PCR, and TCRdb's table has in-frame clones only and misses some. The sample lists fewer than 70,000 clones; 80% to 95% were seen once. The sample in question was bone marrow, obtained 700 to 750 days after intestinal transplantation. The receptors come from a human patient who received an intestinal transplant, so some T cells may come from the graft donor.

The J gene is TRBJ1-6, the V gene TRBV27, with unresolved D. This CDR3 has 15 amino acids. Trimming left V 6 bases short and J 2 bases short, with 11 bases between. Looked up from germline, CDR1 is MNHEY and CDR2 is SMNVEV (reference sequence). This CDR3 reads CASSRAGPYNSPLHF. DNA for the CDR3: TGTGCCAGCAGCCGGGCCGGACCCTATAATTCACCCCTCCACTTT.

This clone has just a few counts. The rearrangement joins TRBV4-2 to TRBJ2-7; the match to TRBD2 covers 9 bases. The CDR3 totals 16 residues. CDR1 and CDR2 (germline): LGHNA, YNFKEQ. The ends lost 0 bases at V and 0 bases at J; junction bases unmatched: 3. DNA for the CDR3: TGTGCCAGCAGCCAAGAGGTTAGCGGGAGCTCCTACGAGCAGTACTTC. It codes for CASSQEVSGSSYEQYF.

V gene TRBV7-9 combines with J gene TRBJ2-5; 11 bases agree with TRBD1. The CDR3 is made up of 16 amino acids. Germline CDR1 SEHNR, CDR2 FQNEAQ (reference sequence). Trimming took 6 bases from V and 5 from J; bases not matched to a gene: 11. The CDR3 bases are TGTGCCAGCAGGGGCACCGGGACAGGGGGGATTGAGACCCAGTACTTC. Translated: CASRGTGTGGIETQYF.

This clone was observed once. V is TRBV11-3 and J is TRBJ2-5; 7 nucleotides align to TRBD1. This CDR3 contains 15 residues. J gave up 1 base and V 7 bases, and 9 bases lay outside the gene matches. CDR1 is SGHNT and CDR2 is YENEEA in the germline V gene. The CDR3 loop is CASNRGSGFQETQYF. In nucleotides, the CDR3 is TGTGCCAGCAACAGGGGATCGGGGTTCCAAGAGACCCAGTACTTC. Filled out from reference TRBV11-3 and TRBJ2-5, the complete variable domain reads EAGVVQSPRYKIIEKKQPVAFWCNPISGHNTLYWYLQNLGQGPELLIRYENEEAVDDSQLPKDRFSAERLKGVDSTLKIQPAELGDSAVYLCASNRGSGFQETQYFGPGTRLLVL.

CDR3 in amino acids: CASSPDLYEQYF. CDR3 sequence (DNA): TGCGCCAGCAGCCCGGATCTCTACGAGCAGTACTTC. The chain combines TRBV5-1 with TRBJ2-7; D not resolved. The germline CDR1 and CDR2 sequences are SGHRS and YFSETQ. Trimming took 4 bases from V and 3 from J, leaving 8 bases between them. The CDR3 is 12 residues long. The entire variable domain, with the rest obtained from reference TRBV5-1 and TRBJ2-7, is as follows: KAGVTQTPRYLIKTRGQQVTLSCSPISGHRSVSWYQQTPGQGLQFLFEYFSETQRNKGNFPGRFSGRQFSNSRSEMNVSTLELGDSALYLCASSPDLYEQYFGPGTRLTVT.

The chain links TRBV27 to TRBJ2-1, with 9 positions matching TRBD2. With 7 bases clipped from V and 9 bases from J, the junction kept 10 bases outside the gene matches. This CDR3 is 14 amino acids long. Germline V gene sequence: CDR1 MNHEY, CDR2 SMNVEV (reference sequence). CDR3 sequence reads: CASTRRGGAAEQFF. CDR3 coding DNA: TGTGCCAGCACCCGGCGCGGGGGGGCCGCTGAGCAGTTCTTC.

The rearrangement links TRBV29-1 to TRBJ2-7; D is unresolved. V was trimmed by 4 bases and J by 3 bases, leaving 7 bases between them. The CDR3 loop spans 11 amino acids. Germline V gene sequence: CDR1 SQVTM, CDR2 ANQGSEA. The CDR3 spells CSVAENYEQYF. The CDR3, as DNA: TGCAGCGTTGCGGAGAACTACGAGCAGTACTTC.

The chain joins TRBV7-6 to TRBJ1-6; D is ambiguous. The germline V gene has CDR1 SGHVS and CDR2 FNYEAQ. The V and J ends lost 6 bases and 3 bases respectively, with 3 bases between them. This CDR3 is built from 12 residues. The CDR3 spells CASRGYNSPLHF. The DNA for the CDR3 is TGTGCCAGCAGGGGCTATAATTCACCCCTCCACTTT.

The chain employs TRBV19 and TRBJ2-1, with a possible D match to TRBD2 (5 bases). V was cut by 0 bases and J by 3 bases, with 12 bases left in between. Germline V lookup: CDR1 LNHDA, CDR2 SQIVND (reference sequence). CDR3 length equals 16 residues. CDR3 amino acids: CASSIDGEFYYNEQFF. Here the CDR3 DNA reads TGTGCCAGTAGTATAGATGGGGAGTTCTACTACAATGAGCAGTTCTTC.

This clone occurred once. The chain links TRBV5-6 to TRBJ2-7, with 7 bases identical to TRBD2. The CDR3 has 16 amino acids. Looked up from germline, CDR1 is SGHDT and CDR2 is YYEEEE. V was pared by 4 bases and J by 2 bases, with 12 bases of the junction left unmatched. The CDR3: CASSPVSGKPTYEQYF. DNA of the CDR3: TGTGCCAGCAGCCCGGTAAGCGGGAAACCAACCTACGAGCAGTACTTC. Looking up the rest from reference TRBV5-6 and TRBJ2-7 gives the full variable domain: DAGVTQSPTHLIKTRGQQVTLRCSPKSGHDTVSWYQQALGQGPQFIFQYYEEEERQRGNFPDRFSGHQFPNYSSELNVNALLLGDSALYLCASSPVSGKPTYEQYFGPGTRLTVT.

In this sample, this clone turned up a few times. In the same sample, other DNA sequences code for this CDR3. The gene calls are TRBV7-9 and TRBJ1-2, with a tentative D call TRBD1 (5 bases). The V and J ends lost 1 base and 3 bases respectively, with 6 bases between them. This CDR3 region has 13 residues. Germline-derived CDR1 and CDR2 are SEHNR and FQNEAQ (reference sequence). For the CDR3, the DNA is TGTGCCAGCAGCTTAGGGGACTACTATGGCTACACCTTC. The encoded protein is CASSLGDYYGYTF.

This chain uses TRBV9 with TRBJ1-2; maybe TRBD1 (6 bases). The CDR3 contains 13 residues. CDR1 SGDLS and CDR2 YYNGEE come from the germline V gene. V dropped 5 bases and J dropped 2 bases, with 10 bases sitting between them. The CDR3 spells CASSNTGNYGYTF. The CDR3 nucleotides are TGTGCCAGCAGTAACACAGGGAACTATGGCTACACCTTC.

This chain links TRBV9 with TRBJ2-2, with D perhaps TRBD1 or TRBD2 (5 bases each). This CDR3 spans 16 amino acids. Looked up from germline, CDR1 is SGDLS and CDR2 is YYNGEE. The ends were cut back, 3 bases at V and 0 bases at J, with 12 bases in the middle. In nucleotides, the CDR3 is TGTGCCAGCAGCGCCCGGGACCCTGCGAACACCGGGGAGCTGTTTTTT. This codes for CASSARDPANTGELFF.

J is TRBJ2-7 and V is TRBV10-3, with a tentative D call TRBD1 (6 bases). CDR1 is ENHRY and CDR2 is SYGVKD in the germline V gene. Trimming shortened V by 7 bases and J by 2 bases, and 18 bases separated the two germline ends. The CDR3 runs 15 residues. For the CDR3, the DNA is TGTGCCATCACCCCTGAACCGACAGGAGCCTACGAGCAGTACTTC. Protein product: CAITPEPTGAYEQYF.